The source of this TCR beta chain is a study of cytomegalovirus exposure and HLA in healthy donors. Primers: 60 Vbeta forward and 13 Jbeta reverse. Authors' analysis steps: About 11 million of the 80 million or so unique TCR beta chains counted in a later analysis were shared. Sequencing was performed with immunoSEQ multiplex PCR; in TCRdb, only in-frame clones are kept and a portion is missing. V, J and clone size are those of that table, while D and trimming were read from the DNA. Counted here are 85,000 to 100,000 clones, under 80% occurring once; the ten biggest clones make up approximately 7.4%. Findings and limits, study-wide: The listing of 150 or so TCR beta chains classed them as cytomegalovirus-associated. Equally common other TCR beta chains were less clonally expanded than HLA-associated ones, a later analysis found. TCR beta sequences reportedly predicted the HLA-A and HLA-B alleles of most subjects accurately.

This clone occurred once. The antigen is unknown. The clonotype comes from a man aged 45-65 years in good health and CMV-seropositive. Material for sequencing was PBMCs.

CDR3 nucleotides: TGCGCCAGCAGTTTGGTATCGGCGGGGGCGAGCACAGATACGCAGTATTTT. Encoded protein: CASSLVSAGASTDTQYF. V is TRBV10-2 and J is TRBJ2-3; D perhaps matches TRBD2 (7 bases). V was pared by 5 bases and J by 0 bases, with 18 bases between. CDR3 size: 17 residues. CDR1 WSHSY and CDR2 SAAADI come from the germline V gene.